This T cell receptor (beta chain) was captured by sequencing in a study of cytomegalovirus exposure and HLA in healthy donors. Only one count was recorded for this clone. The CDR3 spans 17 residues. Germline CDR1 is LGHNA and CDR2 is YNFKEQ. V was clipped by 0 bases and J by 4 bases; unmatched bases: 9. The assay was immunoSEQ multiplex PCR, and TCRdb's table has in-frame clones only and misses some. The data show tens of thousands of clones, around 93% seen once. Input material: PBMCs. The source is a man younger than 35 in good health and CMV-seronegative. The J gene is TRBJ2-3, the V gene TRBV4-2; TRBD2 matches 8 bases. The CDR3 DNA reads as TGTGCCAGCAGCCAAGATCGCTTTATAGCGGGATCAGATACGCAGTATTTT. Translating it yields CASSQDRFIAGSDTQYF.